The 25 T cell receptor beta chains reported below all come from one sample, sequenced in a study of a mutant IDH1 vaccine in newly diagnosed glioma. Their recognized antigens are unknown. Sequencing was performed with immunoSEQ multiplex PCR; in TCRdb, only in-frame clones are kept and a portion is missing. The sample lists roughly 26,000 clones; around four fifths were seen once. Stated time point: week 35, safety follow-up. The study gave 300 ug of mutant IDH1 20-mer peptide per vaccine dose, with topical imiquimod. Specimen: PBMCs, collected from a glioma patient whose treatment included an IDH1 peptide vaccine. These receptor sequences come from a young man with glioma.

This clone was recorded once. The CDR3 DNA reads as TGCGCCAGCAGCCAAGGACGGGGGACAGGGGACACTGAAGCTTTCTTT. Translation: CASSQGRGTGDTEAFF. The chain joins TRBV4-3 to TRBJ1-1, with 10 bases lining up with TRBD1. Germline loops: CDR1 LGHNA, CDR2 YSLEER. The CDR3 spans 16 residues. Trimming at V came to 1 base and at J to 3 bases, leaving 5 bases not matched to a gene.

CDR3 nucleotides: TGTGCCTGGAGGACTAGCGGGGGGGCAGACACCGGGGAGCTGTTTTTT. It yields the protein CAWRTSGGADTGELFF. The rearrangement uses TRBV30 and TRBJ2-2; 14 nucleotides align to TRBD2. V gave up 3 bases and J gave up 3 bases; unmatched junction bases: 3. Germline CDR1 is GTSNPN and CDR2 is SVGIG (reference sequence). The CDR3 has 16 residues. Combining the CDR3 with reference TRBV30 and TRBJ2-2 gives the whole variable domain SQTIHQWPATLVQPVGSPLSLECTVEGTSNPNLYWYRQAAGRGLQLLFYSVGIGQISSEVPQNLSASRPQDRQFILSSKKLLLSDSGFYLCAWRTSGGADTGELFFGEGSRLTVL.

This chain uses TRBV5-6 with TRBJ1-4; D remains ambiguous. The CDR3 totals 12 residues. V was clipped by 3 bases and J by 6 bases, with 6 bases between them. Germline CDR1 reads SGHDT; CDR2 reads YYEEEE. The CDR3, as DNA: TGTGCCAGCAGCTGGACGGATGAAAAACTGTTTTTT. Its translation: CASSWTDEKLFF.

The chain joins TRBV7-2 to TRBJ2-1, with TRBD1 matching 9 bases. Germline assignment: CDR1 SGHTA and CDR2 FQGNSA. CDR3 length: 15 residues. J gave up 2 bases and V 6 bases, and 5 bases lay outside the gene matches. The CDR3 DNA is TGTGCCAGCAGGGGAGGGACAGGGCCCTACAATGAGCAGTTCTTC. This codes for CASRGGTGPYNEQFF.

The chain carries TRBV4-1 and TRBJ2-2; D possibly corresponds to TRBD2 (7 bases). The CDR3 spans 15 residues. Germline V lookup: CDR1 MGHRA, CDR2 YSYEKL. Trimming took off 1 base at V and 5 bases at J, with 11 bases between the two ends. The CDR3 coding sequence is TGCGCCAGCAGCCAAGTGGGGGGGCGTACCGGGGAGCTGTTTTTT. This translates into CASSQVGGRTGELFF.

This chain uses TRBV13 with TRBJ2-2; D uncertain. This CDR3 contains 14 residues. Germline CDR1 PRHDT, CDR2 FYEKMQ (reference sequence). Trimming pared 1 base from V and 3 bases from J, leaving 6 bases between. CDR3 bases: TGTGCCAGCAGCTTAGTACCTTACACCGGGGAGCTGTTTTTT. Its protein is CASSLVPYTGELFF.

This chain joins TRBV10-1 and TRBJ2-5, with D unresolved. Germline V CDR1 and CDR2: WNHNN, SYGVQD (reference sequence). The CDR3 is 13 residues long. With 6 bases removed from V and 3 bases from J, the gap between germline ends came to 11 bases. The CDR3 protein is CASRESPKETQYF. CDR3 bases: TGCGCCAGCAGGGAGAGCCCAAAAGAGACCCAGTACTTC.

V and J are TRBV5-6 and TRBJ2-7; D gene ambiguous. The CDR3 has 15 residues. V was cut by 3 bases and J by 2 bases, with 15 bases left in between. The germline CDR1 and CDR2 sequences are SGHDT and YYEEEE. CDR3 DNA: TGTGCCAGCAGCTCCCCTGGGGTGGGTACCTACGAGCAGTACTTC. It translates to CASSSPGVGTYEQYF.

V gene TRBV6-6 combines with J gene TRBJ2-1, with a weak D call TRBD2 (6 bases). V was pared by 0 bases and J by 5 bases, with 14 bases between. The CDR3 runs 16 residues. Germline CDR1 and CDR2: MNHNY and SVGAGI (reference sequence). The CDR3 loop is CASSYSSGLADNEQFF. The CDR3 DNA reads as TGTGCCAGCAGTTACTCGAGCGGGCTAGCTGACAATGAGCAGTTCTTC.

The rearrangement uses TRBV29-1 and TRBJ1-2; 7 positions match TRBD1. There are 13 residues in the CDR3. Germline V lookup: CDR1 SQVTM, CDR2 ANQGSEA. The J segment lost 7 bases and the V segment lost 1 base, leaving 6 bases of the junction unmatched. The CDR3 is CSVEVQGIGGYTF. The CDR3 DNA reads TGCAGCGTTGAAGTACAGGGGATTGGTGGCTACACCTTC.

The chain links TRBV4-1 to TRBJ2-1, with D uncertain. V was shortened by 0 bases and J by 10 bases, with 19 bases between the two germline ends. The CDR3 loop spans 16 amino acids. Germline V gene data show CDR1 as MGHRA and CDR2 as YSYEKL. The CDR3 nucleotides are TGCGCCAGCAGCCAAGATACGAAACAGCCAGTGAGAGAGCAGTTCTTC. Encoded protein: CASSQDTKQPVREQFF.

The chain recombines TRBV5-1 with TRBJ2-5; tentatively, D is TRBD1 (7 bases). The V and J ends lost 0 bases and 5 bases respectively, with 14 bases between them. This CDR3 has 15 amino acids. Germline CDR1 reads SGHRS; CDR2 reads YFSETQ. CDR3 nucleotide sequence: TGCGCCAGCAGCTTGGCGCGACAGGGAGGCGAGACCCAGTACTTC. Protein sequence: CASSLARQGGETQYF. Full variable domain (missing parts from reference TRBV5-1 and TRBJ2-5): KAGVTQTPRYLIKTRGQQVTLSCSPISGHRSVSWYQQTPGQGLQFLFEYFSETQRNKGNFPGRFSGRQFSNSRSEMNVSTLELGDSALYLCASSLARQGGETQYFGPGTRLLVL.

The chain combines TRBV7-2 with TRBJ2-2, with D possibly matching TRBD1 (6 bases). Trimming left V 6 bases short and J 1 base short, with 9 bases between. CDR3 size: 14 residues. CDR1 is SGHTA and CDR2 is FQGNSA in the germline V gene. The DNA for the CDR3 is TGTGCCAGCAGGGCAGGGGTGAACACCGGGGAGCTGTTTTTT. Its protein is CASRAGVNTGELFF.

The chain employs TRBV4-1 and TRBJ2-3; 11 nucleotides line up with TRBD2. The V gene's germline CDR1 is MGHRA and CDR2 YSYEKL. CDR3 length: 16 amino acids. V lost 4 bases and J lost 10; bases outside the gene matches: 13. The CDR3 reads CASSLYSGRVEDSQYF. The CDR3 DNA reads TGCGCCAGCAGCCTTTATAGCGGGAGGGTAGAGGATTCGCAGTATTTT.

The rearrangement joins TRBV2 to TRBJ2-5; 9 nucleotides align to TRBD2. The germline gives CDR1 SNHLY, CDR2 FYNNEI. The V gene end was trimmed by 7 bases and the J gene end by 3 bases; junction bases not matched to a gene: 6. The CDR3 runs to 14 residues. CDR3 in amino acids: CASNLSGRKETQYF. CDR3 in DNA: TGTGCCAGCAATCTAAGCGGGAGGAAAGAGACCCAGTACTTC.

The chain joins TRBV5-1 to TRBJ2-3; D is possibly TRBD2 (7 bases). CDR3 length: 14 residues. The V end lost 4 bases, the J end lost 6 bases, and 15 bases lay between the germline ends. Germline CDR1 and CDR2: SGHRS and YFSETQ. The CDR3 here is CASSPRRGADTQYF. The CDR3 nucleotides read TGCGCCAGCAGCCCCCGACGGGGGGCGGATACGCAGTATTTT.

This sequence joins TRBV6-5 and TRBJ2-3, with a possible D match to TRBD2 (5 bases). Germline loops: CDR1 MNHEY, CDR2 SVGAGI. The CDR3 spans 15 residues. Trimming took 5 bases from V and 2 from J, leaving 14 bases between them. CDR3 in DNA: TGTGCCAGCAGTACACCGGGGAGCTCCACAGATACGCAGTATTTT. Its protein product is CASSTPGSSTDTQYF.

The chain recombines TRBV7-9 with TRBJ1-5; D gene ambiguous. Trimming removed 1 base at V and 5 bases at J, with 9 bases between. Germline CDR1 and CDR2: SEHNR and FQNEAQ (reference sequence). The CDR3 has 14 amino acids. The CDR3 spells CASSLGGVHQPQHF. The CDR3 DNA reads as TGTGCCAGCAGCTTAGGCGGTGTACATCAGCCCCAGCATTTT.

The gene calls are TRBV5-4 and TRBJ1-6; TRBD1 agrees at 9 bases. CDR3 length: 16 amino acids. Losses at the gene ends were 4 bases for V and 6 bases for J; bases not matched to a gene: 8. Germline V gives CDR1 SGHNT, CDR2 YYREEE (reference sequence). CDR3 amino acids: CASSTRRTGANSPLHF. Written as DNA, the CDR3 is TGTGCCAGCAGCACTAGGCGGACAGGGGCTAATTCACCCCTCCACTTT.

The J gene is TRBJ1-5, the V gene TRBV5-1; possibly TRBD1 for D (6 bases). CDR1 is SGHRS, CDR2 YFSETQ, per germline. V was cut by 0 bases and J by 7 bases, with 14 bases left in between. The CDR3 has 15 amino acids. CDR3 DNA: TGCGCCAGCAGCTTGGTCGGGGGGCGGGAGCAGCCCCAGCATTTT. Translated: CASSLVGGREQPQHF.

The chain has TRBV28 and TRBJ1-2; D call uncertain. In germline, CDR1 is MDHEN, CDR2 SYDVKM. The CDR3 has 16 residues. Trimming stripped 3 bases from V and 8 bases from J, with 22 bases between. The CDR3 coding sequence is TGTGCCAGCAGTTTTAGTAACCTTCTTTACACAGTCGGCTACACCTTC. It yields the protein CASSFSNLLYTVGYTF.

The V gene is TRBV2, the J gene TRBJ1-6; tentatively, D is TRBD1 (6 bases). Trimming shortened V by 6 bases and J by 8 bases, and 17 bases separated the two germline ends. The CDR3 covers 15 residues. Germline values: CDR1 SNHLY, CDR2 FYNNEI. In DNA, the CDR3 is TGTGCCAGCAGGTTAACCGAGGGGGGCGATTCACCCCTCCACTTT. Encoded protein: CASRLTEGGDSPLHF.

The chain couples TRBV2 to TRBJ1-5; D possibly corresponds to TRBD1 (5 bases). V gave up 5 bases and J gave up 5 bases, with 13 bases separating them. The CDR3 runs to 14 residues. The germline gives CDR1 SNHLY, CDR2 FYNNEI. The CDR3 DNA is TGTGCCAGCAGTCAAGACAGAAGAGATCAGCCCCAGCATTTT. Translation gives CASSQDRRDQPQHF.

This sequence joins TRBV6-5 and TRBJ1-2; D remains ambiguous. The length of the CDR3 is 14 residues. Looked up from germline, CDR1 is MNHEY and CDR2 is SVGAGI. The V end was cut by 0 bases, the J end by 6 bases, with 11 bases between. CDR3 coding DNA: TGTGCCAGCAGTTACTCGCCGGCAGCCCATGGCTACACCTTC. This codes for CASSYSPAAHGYTF.

The V gene is TRBV7-2, the J gene TRBJ2-3; 7 bases line up with TRBD2. CDR3 length: 17 amino acids. Unmatched junction bases numbered 8, after V lost 0 bases and J lost 2 bases. Per the germline V gene, CDR1 is SGHTA and CDR2 is FQGNSA. CDR3 bases: TGTGCCAGCAGCTTAGCAGGTGGGGGGGGTCCCACAGATACGCAGTATTTT. Protein: CASSLAGGGGPTDTQYF.